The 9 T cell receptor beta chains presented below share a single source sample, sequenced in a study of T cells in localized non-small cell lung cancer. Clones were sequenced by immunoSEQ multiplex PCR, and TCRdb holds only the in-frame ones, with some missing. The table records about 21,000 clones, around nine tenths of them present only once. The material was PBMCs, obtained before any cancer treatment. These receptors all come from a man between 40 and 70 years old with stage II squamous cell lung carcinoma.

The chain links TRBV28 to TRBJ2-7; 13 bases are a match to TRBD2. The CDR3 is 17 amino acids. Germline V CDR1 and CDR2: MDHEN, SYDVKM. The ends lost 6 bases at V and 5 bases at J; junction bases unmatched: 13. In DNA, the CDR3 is TGTGCCAGCAGCTCCTCCTTGACTAGCGGGAGGATCAACGAGCAGTACTTC. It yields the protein CASSSSLTSGRINEQYF.

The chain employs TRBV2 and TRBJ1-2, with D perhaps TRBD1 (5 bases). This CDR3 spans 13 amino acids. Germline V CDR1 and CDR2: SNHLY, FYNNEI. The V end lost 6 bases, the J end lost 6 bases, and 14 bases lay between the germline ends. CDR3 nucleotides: TGTGCCAGCAGAGTCGGACAAGCCAATGGCTACACCTTC. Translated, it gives CASRVGQANGYTF. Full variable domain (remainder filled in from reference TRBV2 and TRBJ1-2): EPEVTQTPSHQVTQMGQEVILRCVPISNHLYFYWYRQILGQKVEFLVSFYNNEISEKSEIFDDQFSVERPDGSNFTLKIRSTKLEDSAMYFCASRVGQANGYTFGSGTRLTVV.

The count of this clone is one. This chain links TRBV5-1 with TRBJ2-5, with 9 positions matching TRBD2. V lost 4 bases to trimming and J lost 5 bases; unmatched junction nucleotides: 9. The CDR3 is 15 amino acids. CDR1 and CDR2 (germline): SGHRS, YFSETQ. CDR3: CASSPLAGGPETQYF. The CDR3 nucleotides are TGCGCCAGCAGCCCCCTGGCGGGAGGGCCTGAGACCCAGTACTTC.

The CDR3 DNA follows: TGCGCCAGCAGCCTAAAAGCCGGAACGAACACCGGGGAGCTGTTTTTT. It specifies CASSLKAGTNTGELFF. The genes are TRBV5-1 and TRBJ2-2; D is uncertain. The CDR3 contains 16 residues. Deletions cut 4 bases from V and 0 bases from J, with 13 bases between. Looked up from germline, CDR1 is SGHRS and CDR2 is YFSETQ.

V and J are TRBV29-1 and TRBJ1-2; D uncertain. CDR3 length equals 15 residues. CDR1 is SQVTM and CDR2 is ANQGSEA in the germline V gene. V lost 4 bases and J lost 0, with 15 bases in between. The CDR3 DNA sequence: TGCAGCGTTGGGCCCCTTTTGGGTACTAACTATGGCTACACCTTC. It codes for CSVGPLLGTNYGYTF.

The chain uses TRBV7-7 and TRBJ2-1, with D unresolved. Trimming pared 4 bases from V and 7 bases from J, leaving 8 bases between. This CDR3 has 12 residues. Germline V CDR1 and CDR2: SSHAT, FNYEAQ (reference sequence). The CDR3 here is CASSSDGNEQFF. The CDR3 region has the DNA TGTGCCAGCAGCTCCGACGGAAATGAGCAGTTCTTC.

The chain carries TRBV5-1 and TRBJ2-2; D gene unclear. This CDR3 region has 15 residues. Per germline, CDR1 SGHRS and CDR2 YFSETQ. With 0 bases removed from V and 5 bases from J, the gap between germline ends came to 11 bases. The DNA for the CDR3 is TGCGCCAGCAGCTTGGTACCCGGTATAACCGGGGAGCTGTTTTTT. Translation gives CASSLVPGITGELFF.

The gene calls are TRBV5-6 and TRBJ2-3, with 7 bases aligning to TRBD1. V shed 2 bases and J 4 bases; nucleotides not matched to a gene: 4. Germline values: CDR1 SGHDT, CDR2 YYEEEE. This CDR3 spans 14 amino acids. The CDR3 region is CASSFLGQADTQYF. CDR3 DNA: TGTGCCAGCAGCTTCTTAGGACAGGCAGATACGCAGTATTTT.

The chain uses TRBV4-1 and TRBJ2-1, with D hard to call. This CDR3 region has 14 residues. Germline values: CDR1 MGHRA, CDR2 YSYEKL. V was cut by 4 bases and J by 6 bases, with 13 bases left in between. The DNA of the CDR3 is TGCGCCAGCAGCCGGTCGGGCAACCTCAATGAGCAGTTCTTC. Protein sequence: CASSRSGNLNEQFF.